Listed here are 21 T cell receptor beta chains from one sample, sequenced in a study of beta chain features in type 1 diabetes. Every bit of the isolated RNA underwent reverse transcription, so sequencing read expressed TCRB transcripts. The table came from immunoSEQ multiplex PCR; TCRdb's copy has only in-frame clones and leaves some out. The repertoire has under 500,000 clones, over 25% of them found once; the top ten carry roughly 0.06%. Material: naive CD4+ T cells from blood. Source of these receptors: a man aged 18 to 29 in good health.

This rearrangement joins TRBV6-5 to TRBJ2-1; D is possibly TRBD2 (5 bases). The CDR3 runs to 14 residues. V was trimmed by 4 bases and J by 8 bases, leaving 15 bases between them. Per the germline V gene, CDR1 is MNHEY and CDR2 is SVGAGI. Here the CDR3 DNA reads TGTGCCAGCAGTTCTTGGCGGGCGTCTGATGAGCAGTTCTTC. As protein: CASSSWRASDEQFF.

The sample holds a few counts of this clone. The rearrangement links TRBV29-1 to TRBJ1-1; tentatively, D is TRBD1 (5 bases). Germline CDR1 and CDR2: SQVTM and ANQGSEA. Trimming shortened V by 7 bases and J by 0 bases, and 12 bases separated the two germline ends. This CDR3 has 13 residues. The CDR3 DNA follows: TGCAGCGCCTTGACAGACATGAACACTGAAGCTTTCTTT. Amino acid sequence: CSALTDMNTEAFF.

This clone has only a few counts. Other nucleotide sequences from this sample produce the same CDR3. V usage is TRBV6-5 and J usage is TRBJ2-1; tentatively, D is TRBD1 (5 bases). This CDR3 comprises 11 residues. Germline lookup yields CDR1 MNHEY and CDR2 SVGAGI. Trimming stripped 6 bases from V and 6 bases from J, with 6 bases between. In DNA form, the CDR3 reads TGTGCCAGCAGCCAGGGCAATGAGCAGTTCTTC. Amino acids: CASSQGNEQFF.

The rearrangement joins TRBV1 to TRBJ2-5. TRBV1 is reported as a pseudogene. CDR3 size: 16 residues. CDR3 nucleotides: TGCACCAGCAGCCAAGATCTTCCAAGGCCCCAAGAGACCCAGTACTTC. Protein product: CTSSQDLPRPQETQYF.

This clone has more than one count but fewer than ten. The chain joins TRBV6-6 to TRBJ1-4; D remains unclear. This CDR3 is 14 amino acids long. In germline, CDR1 is MNHNY, CDR2 SVGAGI (reference sequence). Trimming cost V 1 base and J 12 bases, with 15 bases left between them. Here the CDR3 DNA reads TGTGCCAGCAGTTACTTTTACCCGCCCGGAGAACTGTTTTTT. It yields the protein CASSYFYPPGELFF.

The chain carries TRBV10-3 and TRBJ2-2, with TRBD1 as a possible D gene (6 bases). CDR1 is ENHRY, CDR2 SYGVKD, per germline. The V end was cut by 6 bases, the J end by 0 bases, with 8 bases between. The CDR3 is 14 residues long. The CDR3 protein is CAIRGAPNTGELFF. CDR3 nucleotide sequence: TGTGCCATCAGGGGGGCCCCGAACACCGGGGAGCTGTTTTTT.

The chain is built from TRBV7-2 and TRBJ2-6, with D perhaps being TRBD1 or TRBD2 (5 bases each). CDR3 size: 15 residues. Germline V lookup: CDR1 SGHTA, CDR2 FQGNSA. The V gene lost 5 bases and the J gene lost 0 bases, with 8 bases spanning the gap. The CDR3 nucleotides read TGTGCCAGCAGCGGGGGTACCTCTGGGGCCAACGTCCTGACTTTC. Protein product: CASSGGTSGANVLTF.

The table lists this clone with a few counts. The chain links TRBV10-3 to TRBJ2-3; D might be TRBD2 (5 bases). The germline V and J ends were trimmed by 2 bases and 4 bases, with 10 bases remaining between them. The V gene's germline CDR1 is ENHRY and CDR2 SYGVKD. This CDR3 has 14 amino acids. The DNA for the CDR3 is TGTGCCATCAGTGAGCGAGGGAGTGCAGATACGCAGTATTTT. Residues: CAISERGSADTQYF.

This clone was picked up a small number of times. The CDR3 reads CASSRGQGNEKLFF. As DNA, the CDR3 is TGTGCCAGCAGTCGAGGACAGGGGAATGAAAAACTGTTTTTT. This sequence joins TRBV27 and TRBJ1-4; 9 bases map to TRBD1. The length of the CDR3 is 14 residues. Germline V gives CDR1 MNHEY, CDR2 SMNVEV (reference sequence). Trimming at V came to 5 bases and at J to 5 bases, leaving 3 bases not matched to a gene.

This chain connects TRBV6-5 to TRBJ2-1; D ambiguous. Germline V gene data show CDR1 as MNHEY and CDR2 as SVGAGI. CDR3 length: 12 residues. Trimming shortened V by 7 bases and J by 4 bases, and 8 bases separated the two germline ends. This CDR3 reads CASTNLYNEQFF. In DNA form, the CDR3 reads TGTGCCAGCACGAACCTATACAATGAGCAGTTCTTC.

V and J are TRBV15 and TRBJ2-3, with D unclear. The CDR3 runs to 14 residues. CDR1 and CDR2 from the germline V gene are LNHNV and YYDKDF (reference sequence). With 0 bases removed from V and 2 bases from J, the gap between germline ends came to 6 bases. CDR3 DNA: TGTGCCACCAGCAGAGATACGGCCACAGATACGCAGTATTTT. Residues: CATSRDTATDTQYF.

The CDR3 region has the DNA TGTGCCAGCAGCTTAACCCTAGCGGGAGGTAGTGAGCAGTACTTC. This gives the protein CASSLTLAGGSEQYF. The chain links TRBV7-9 to TRBJ2-7; TRBD2 matches 11 bases. In germline, CDR1 is SEHNR, CDR2 FQNEAQ (reference sequence). Trimming removed 2 bases from V and 7 bases from J; junction bases left unmatched: 7. The CDR3 totals 15 residues.

This clone has more than one count but fewer than ten. V usage is TRBV11-2 and J usage is TRBJ2-3; D unresolved. CDR1 is SGHAT and CDR2 is FQNNGV in the germline V gene. Trimming stripped 6 bases from V and 1 base from J, with 8 bases between. CDR3 length: 13 amino acids. The CDR3 loop is CASRPRGTDTQYF. The CDR3 DNA sequence: TGTGCCAGCAGGCCACGGGGCACAGATACGCAGTATTTT.

This chain's CDR3 is CASSLVGHNQETQYF. Here the CDR3 DNA reads TGTGCCAGCAGCTTAGTCGGCCACAACCAAGAGACCCAGTACTTC. V gene TRBV7-2 combines with J gene TRBJ2-5; D uncertain. Trimming stripped 1 base from V and 0 bases from J, with 9 bases between. This CDR3 is 15 amino acids long. Germline values: CDR1 SGHTA, CDR2 FQGNSA.

This clone was counted between two and nine times. The chain joins TRBV30 to TRBJ2-1, with 9 bases identical to TRBD1. CDR1 and CDR2 from the germline V gene are GTSNPN and SVGIG (reference sequence). Germline trimming cut 8 bases from V and 2 bases from J; bases unmatched to any gene: 10. The CDR3 spans 15 residues. CDR3 sequence (DNA): TGTGCCCTGGAGTACAGGACAGGGGCCTACAATGAGCAGTTCTTC. Translating gives CALEYRTGAYNEQFF.

The chain carries TRBV29-1 and TRBJ2-5; TRBD2 matches 10 bases. The CDR3 extends over 12 amino acids. The junction had 4 bases not matched to a gene; V was cut back by 7 bases and J by 5 bases. Germline CDR1 and CDR2: SQVTM and ANQGSEA. The CDR3 here is CSATLAGETQYF. For the CDR3, the DNA is TGCAGCGCTACACTAGCGGGGGAGACCCAGTACTTC.

The chain employs TRBV10-3 and TRBJ2-1; D is possibly TRBD2 (6 bases). This CDR3 has 16 residues. V lost 4 bases and J 5 bases, leaving 18 bases between the germline ends. Germline V gives CDR1 ENHRY, CDR2 SYGVKD. The CDR3 DNA reads TGTGCCATCAGTGGAATAGGGACTCGAATAAACAATGAGCAGTTCTTC. Its translation is CAISGIGTRINNEQFF.

The V and J genes are TRBV7-6 and TRBJ1-1; D is undetermined. V lost 2 bases to trimming and J lost 1 base, with 8 bases between them. From germline, CDR1 is SGHVS and CDR2 FNYEAQ. The CDR3 is 14 residues long. The CDR3 DNA reads TGTGCCAGCAGCTTACTTTCGGCGAACACTGAAGCTTTCTTT. Protein sequence: CASSLLSANTEAFF.

This chain connects TRBV7-2 to TRBJ2-7; 9 bases line up with TRBD1. Per the germline V gene, CDR1 is SGHTA and CDR2 is FQGNSA. The trim removed 1 base at V and 7 bases at J, leaving 2 bases unmatched. This CDR3 spans 13 amino acids. CDR3: CASSLGDRVEQYF. DNA for the CDR3: TGTGCCAGCAGCTTAGGGGACAGGGTGGAGCAGTACTTC.

The rearrangement joins TRBV30 to TRBJ2-6; D is possibly TRBD2 (6 bases). V was trimmed by 4 bases and J by 1 base, leaving 11 bases between them. Germline CDR1 and CDR2: GTSNPN and SVGIG (reference sequence). CDR3 length: 15 residues. The CDR3 DNA follows: TGTGCCTGGACTAAGGGAGGTTCTGGGGCCAACGTCCTGACTTTC. This gives the protein CAWTKGGSGANVLTF.

This clone came up a few times. This rearrangement joins TRBV20-1 to TRBJ1-2, with TRBD1 as a possible D gene (5 bases). This CDR3 comprises 11 residues. The germline CDR1 and CDR2 sequences are DFQATT and SNEGSKA (reference sequence). CDR3 coding DNA: TGCGGCCGGTGGGGCGGCGATGGCTACACCTTC. Amino acids: CGRWGGDGYTF.